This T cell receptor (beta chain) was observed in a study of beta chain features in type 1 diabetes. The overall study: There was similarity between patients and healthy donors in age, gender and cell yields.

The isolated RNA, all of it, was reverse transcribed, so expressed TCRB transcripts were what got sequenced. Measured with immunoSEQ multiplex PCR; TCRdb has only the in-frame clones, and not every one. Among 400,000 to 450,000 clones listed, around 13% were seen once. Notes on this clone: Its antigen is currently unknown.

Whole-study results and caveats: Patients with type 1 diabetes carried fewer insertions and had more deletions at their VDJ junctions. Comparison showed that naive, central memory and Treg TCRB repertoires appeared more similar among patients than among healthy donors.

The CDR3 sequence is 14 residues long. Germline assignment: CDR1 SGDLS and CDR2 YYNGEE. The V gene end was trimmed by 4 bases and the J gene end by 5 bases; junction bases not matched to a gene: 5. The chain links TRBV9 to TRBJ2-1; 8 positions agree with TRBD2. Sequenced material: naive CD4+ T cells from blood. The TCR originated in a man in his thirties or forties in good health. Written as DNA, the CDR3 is TGTGCCAGCAGCACTCGGACTAGCAACAATGAGCAGTTCTTC. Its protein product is CASSTRTSNNEQFF.